This T cell receptor beta chain appears in the sequencing data of a study of blood T cell repertoires in COVID-19. In this sample, this clone turned up once. Some clones are missing from TCRdb's copy, which holds only in-frame ones; the method was immunoSEQ multiplex PCR. The table lists 350,000 to 550,000 clones, 75% to 90% of them singletons. Germline V lookup: CDR1 SGHTA, CDR2 FQGNSA. The V gene lost 4 bases and the J gene lost 3 bases, with 9 bases spanning the gap. This CDR3 is 13 amino acids long. This sequence originates from a man younger than 45 who had recovered from COVID-19. The sequencing input was PBMCs or T cells enriched from blood (not recorded which). This chain links TRBV7-2 with TRBJ1-2; D ambiguous. CDR3 bases: TGTGCCAGCAGCTCCGAGGTTGACTATGGCTACACCTTC. Its translation is CASSSEVDYGYTF.